This is a list of T cell receptor beta chains from one sample in a study of control samples from healthy donors and cancer patients. TCRdb keeps only in-frame clones here, not all; method: immunoSEQ multiplex PCR. The sample includes 55,000 to 85,000 clones, over 75% of them seen just once. Sequenced material: PBMCs. These TCRs come from a woman aged 45-60 years with head and neck cancer. Each CDR3 is given with its conserved first and last residue. A D gene is named only where the DNA matches it firmly.

D | J | V | DNA | CDR3
TRBD1 | TRBJ2-2 | TRBV5-1 | TGCGCCAGCAGCTTGAGGCAGGGGGTCACCGGGGAGCTGTTTTTT | CASSLRQGVTGELFF
TRBD2 | TRBJ2-1 | TRBV5-4 | TGTGCCAGCAGCTTAGGACTAGTCAATGAGCAGTTCTTC | CASSLGLVNEQFF
TRBD1 | TRBJ1-1 | TRBV6-1 | TGTGCCAGCAGTGCACCGACAGGGAGGGTCAACACTGAAGCTTTCTTT | CASSAPTGRVNTEAFF
- | TRBJ1-1 | TRBV19 | TGTGCCAGTAGGGCGGGGGGTAGGACGACGAACACTGAAGCTTTCTTT | CASRAGGRTTNTEAFF
- | TRBJ2-3 | TRBV6-2/TRBV6-3 | TGTGCCAGCAGTTACGTCATAGATACGCAGTATTTT | CASSYVIDTQYF
TRBD1 | TRBJ1-6 | TRBV18 | TGTGCCAGCTCGCAGGACACAGGGGATTCACCCCTCCACTTT | CASSQDTGDSPLHF
TRBD2 | TRBJ2-7 | TRBV29-1 | TGCAGCGTCGCAACTAGCGGGGTGGGCTACGAGCAGTACTTC | CSVATSGVGYEQYF
- | TRBJ2-4 | TRBV30 | TGTGCCTATGATGCCCCCGGAGGAAACATTCAGTACTTC | CAYDAPGGNIQYF
- | TRBJ2-7 | TRBV6-5 | TGTGCCAGCAGCCGTGGACAGAACTACGAGCAGTACTTC | CASSRGQNYEQYF
- | TRBJ2-7 | TRBV5-7 | TGTGCCAGCAGCCCGGACATCCCCTACGAGCAGTACTTC | CASSPDIPYEQYF
- | TRBJ1-2 | TRBV11-1 | TGTGCCAGCAGCCAGGGGTATGGCTACACCTTC | CASSQGYGYTF
- | TRBJ2-1 | TRBV5-1 | TGCGCCAGCAGCTCCGGTCCCGTCTCCTACAATGAGCAGTTCTTC | CASSSGPVSYNEQFF